One sample yielded the 4 T cell receptor beta chains listed below, sequenced in a study of T cells in Graves' hyperthyroidism and ophthalmopathy. From RNA transcripts, TCR beta CDR3 regions were amplified. RT-PCR in the first round (using the HTBI primer set) targeted the TCR CDR3. A single record per CDR3 protein comes from TCRdb applying MiXCR to the multiplex PCR reads. Of about 550,000 distinct CDR3 sequences listed, roughly 20% are singletons. Sequenced sample: blood. These receptor sequences come from a man aged 18 to 30 with Graves' hyperthyroidism.

This clonotype was seen repeatedly, ten times or more. The rearrangement uses TRBV28 and TRBJ1-5; D gene uncertain. The CDR3 spans 12 residues. Per the germline V gene, CDR1 is MDHEN and CDR2 is SYDVKM. Trimming removed 8 bases from V and 4 bases from J, with 9 bases in between. CDR3 coding DNA: TGTGCCAGCGGATTATTAAATCAGCCCCAGCATTTT. Amino acids: CASGLLNQPQHF.

This clonotype was counted ten times or more. This rearrangement joins TRBV15 to TRBJ2-5; 9 nucleotides align to TRBD2. CDR1 is LNHNV and CDR2 is YYDKDF in the germline V gene (reference sequence). The CDR3 covers 13 residues. The ends lost 5 bases at V and 5 bases at J; junction bases unmatched: 3. The CDR3 coding sequence is TGTGCCACCAGCGGCGGGGGGGGCGAGACCCAGTACTTC. Amino acid sequence: CATSGGGGETQYF.

This clonotype has only a few counts. This may arise from a read error, as a much more abundant clone is one base away. This chain uses TRBV6-1 with TRBJ2-7; 8 bases match TRBD2. V shed 10 bases, J shed 7 bases, and the junction held 12 bases outside the gene matches. The CDR3 sequence is 13 residues long. Germline V gives CDR1 MNHNS, CDR2 SASEGT. The CDR3 is CANSPTSAGEQYF. In DNA, the CDR3 is TGTGCCAACAGCCCGACTAGCGCAGGGGAGCAGTACTTC.

This clonotype was observed many times. The CDR3 loop is CATSSRRTTGELFF. The CDR3 DNA reads TGTGCCACCAGCAGTCGGAGGACTACCGGGGAGCTGTTTTTT. V gene TRBV15 combines with J gene TRBJ2-2, with TRBD2 as a possible D gene (5 bases). Germline values: CDR1 LNHNV, CDR2 YYDKDF (reference sequence). The length of the CDR3 is 14 residues. The V end lost 3 bases, the J end lost 5 bases, and 10 bases lay between the germline ends.